Included here is one T cell receptor (beta chain) sequence, with context. These data come from a study of T cells in Graves' hyperthyroidism and ophthalmopathy. CDR3 size: 14 residues. Looked up from germline, CDR1 is SGDLS and CDR2 is YYNGEE. With 2 bases removed from V and 0 bases from J, the gap between germline ends came to 9 bases. RNA transcripts gave rise to amplified TCR beta CDR3 regions. During a first-round RT-PCR of the TCR CDR3, the HTBI primer set was used. TCRdb reprocessed the multiplex PCR reads via MiXCR and lists one record per CDR3 protein. The sample carries 350,000 to 400,000 distinct CDR3 sequences, 14% to 15% recorded once. It was considered stable Graves' hyperthyroidism when ophthalmopathy did not progress within 18 months. Used for diagnoses were clinical symptoms, serum thyroxine and TRAb, thyroid ultrasound and orbital computed tomography.

The chain employs TRBV9 and TRBJ2-7; D is unclear. The sample consisted of blood. The TCR was taken from a woman aged 30 to 39 with Graves' hyperthyroidism. The CDR3 reads CASSVFFSSYEQYF. The CDR3, as DNA: TGTGCCAGCAGCGTGTTCTTCAGCTCCTACGAGCAGTACTTC.